This passage covers 11 T cell receptor beta chains from one sample sequenced in a study of CD8+ T cells in alopecia areata. Reverse transcription of extracted RNA yielded cDNA, which provided the sequencing template. This table comes from immunoSEQ multiplex PCR, and its TCRdb copy is limited to in-frame clones, with some not included. The table shows around 70,000 clones, with 29% occurring only once. Treatment reported: oral pan-JAK inhibitor, 5-10 mg twice daily. Source: CD8+ T cells sorted from blood, taken at week 4, from a patient treated with tofacitinib. These receptor sequences come from a human donor with alopecia areata.

The chain carries TRBV30 and TRBJ2-7, with 8 bases that match TRBD1. V was clipped by 5 bases and J by 4 bases; unmatched bases: 4. CDR1 and CDR2 (germline): GTSNPN, SVGIG (reference sequence). The CDR3 length is 12 residues. Written as DNA, the CDR3 is TGTGCCTGGGACAGGGGAATTTACGAGCAGTACTTC. Translated: CAWDRGIYEQYF.

V is TRBV5-1 and J is TRBJ2-7; possible D gene TRBD1, 5 bases. Germline CDR1 and CDR2: SGHRS and YFSETQ. Trimming stripped 4 bases from V and 4 bases from J, with 18 bases between. This CDR3 has 15 residues. CDR3 nucleotide sequence: TGCGCCAGCAGCCCCCGTGGCCAGGGTCGGTACGAGCAGTACTTC. This gives the protein CASSPRGQGRYEQYF.

DNA for the CDR3: TGCAGCGTTGTTAACGCTGAAGCTTTCTTT. Amino acid sequence: CSVVNAEAFF. The V call is TRBV29-1, the J call TRBJ1-1; D not resolved. In germline, CDR1 is SQVTM, CDR2 ANQGSEA. Deletions cut 4 bases from V and 6 bases from J, with 6 bases between. This CDR3 spans 10 amino acids.

The chain has TRBV5-1 and TRBJ2-3; D is unresolved. Germline V gene sequence: CDR1 SGHRS, CDR2 YFSETQ. V lost 5 bases and J 5 bases, leaving 15 bases between the germline ends. CDR3 length equals 14 residues. CDR3 in amino acids: CASSPATEIDTQYF. CDR3 nucleotides: TGCGCCAGCAGTCCGGCAACGGAGATAGATACGCAGTATTTT.

This clone turned up a few times. The chain has TRBV29-1 and TRBJ1-1; weak D call: TRBD1 (5 bases). There are 13 residues in the CDR3. The V end was cut by 6 bases, the J end by 6 bases, with 17 bases between. Germline CDR1 and CDR2: SQVTM and ANQGSEA. The CDR3: CSVDPGTGSEAFF. The DNA for the CDR3 is TGCAGCGTGGACCCCGGGACGGGTTCTGAAGCTTTCTTT. The full variable domain, in which reference TRBV29-1 and TRBJ1-1 provide the parts outside the CDR3, is SAVISQKPSRDICQRGTSLTIQCQVDSQVTMMFWYRQQPGQSLTLIATANQGSEATYESGFVIDKFPISRPNLTFSTLTVSNMSPEDSSIYLCSVDPGTGSEAFFGQGTRLTVV.

This clone was counted only a few times. The chain couples TRBV19 to TRBJ1-5; D call uncertain. Trimming took 5 bases from V and 4 from J, leaving 6 bases between them. This CDR3 is 12 amino acids long. In germline, CDR1 is LNHDA, CDR2 SQIVND (reference sequence). CDR3 bases: TGTGCCAGTAGTTTCAGGAATCAGCCCCAGCATTTT. This gives the protein CASSFRNQPQHF.

The rearrangement links TRBV29-1 to TRBJ1-1; D gene uncertain. Per germline, CDR1 SQVTM and CDR2 ANQGSEA. Between the trimmed V and J ends, which lost 6 bases and 3 bases, there was a span of 11 bases. The CDR3 sequence is 12 residues long. The CDR3 region is CSVSPGDTEAFF. CDR3 nucleotide sequence: TGCAGCGTATCCCCAGGTGACACTGAAGCTTTCTTT.

This clone was seen a few times. The chain carries TRBV9 and TRBJ1-2, with TRBD1 matching 10 bases. The CDR3 extends over 18 amino acids. V lost 3 bases to trimming and J lost 4 bases; unmatched junction nucleotides: 15. Germline lookup yields CDR1 SGDLS and CDR2 YYNGEE. CDR3 in DNA: TGTGCCAGCAGCGGCCCGACCGGGACAGGGGAGCGCACCTATGGCTACACCTTC. Amino acids: CASSGPTGTGERTYGYTF. The full variable domain, rest sourced from reference TRBV9 and TRBJ1-2, is DSGVTQTPKHLITATGQRVTLRCSPRSGDLSVYWYQQSLDQGLQFLIQYYNGEERAKGNILERFSAQQFPDLHSELNLSSLELGDSALYFCASSGPTGTGERTYGYTFGSGTRLTVV.

J is TRBJ1-5 and V is TRBV7-9, with D unresolved. The CDR3 is made up of 14 amino acids. Germline CDR1 is SEHNR and CDR2 is FQNEAQ (reference sequence). V lost 1 base and J lost 3, with 7 bases in between. CDR3 nucleotides: TGTGCCAGCAGCTTAGATAGTTTCAATCAGCCCCAGCATTTT. Its translation: CASSLDSFNQPQHF. Using reference TRBV7-9 and TRBJ1-5 for the parts outside the CDR3, the full variable domain is DTGVSQNPRHKITKRGQNVTFRCDPISEHNRLYWYRQTLGQGPEFLTYFQNEAQLEKSRLLSDRFSAERPKGSFSTLEIQRTEQGDSAMYLCASSLDSFNQPQHFGDGTRLSIL.

This clone turned up a few times. V usage is TRBV27 and J usage is TRBJ2-7, with TRBD1 matching 8 bases. Trimming took 5 bases from V and 7 from J; bases not matched to a gene: 13. Germline V gives CDR1 MNHEY, CDR2 SMNVEV (reference sequence). CDR3 length equals 15 residues. CDR3 sequence (DNA): TGTGCCAGCAGTCAAACCCGGGACAGGAATCCGGAGCAGTACTTC. Its translation is CASSQTRDRNPEQYF.

This clone was counted only a few times. CDR3 protein: CSVDVGAALNTEAFF. Written as DNA, the CDR3 is TGCAGCGTTGACGTAGGGGCGGCTTTGAACACTGAAGCTTTCTTT. V usage is TRBV29-1 and J usage is TRBJ1-1; D may be TRBD1 (5 bases). Trimming took 3 bases from V and 0 from J, leaving 14 bases between them. The CDR3 consists of 15 residues. Germline lookup yields CDR1 SQVTM and CDR2 ANQGSEA.